The 21 T cell receptor beta chains presented below share a single source sample, sequenced in a study of multiple sclerosis patients with progressive multifocal leukoencephalopathy. The protocol was immunoSEQ multiplex PCR, while the TCRdb copy is restricted to in-frame clones and leaves out a portion. The sample includes some 30,000 clones, approximately 90% of them seen just once. Time point here: before natalizumab initiation. The source material was PBMCs. These receptors were collected from a human donor with multiple sclerosis.

This chain uses TRBV5-4 with TRBJ2-7; TRBD2 aligns across 8 bases. Trimming took 4 bases from V and 5 from J; bases not matched to a gene: 11. This CDR3 has 15 residues. Germline assignment: CDR1 SGHNT and CDR2 YYREEE (reference sequence). CDR3 region: CASSVERRGANEQYF. CDR3 coding DNA: TGTGCCAGCAGCGTTGAGCGGCGGGGGGCCAACGAGCAGTACTTC.

This chain links TRBV18 with TRBJ1-1; TRBD1 aligns across 7 bases. V lost 5 bases to trimming and J lost 5 bases; unmatched junction nucleotides: 8. There are 14 residues in the CDR3. Germline-derived CDR1 and CDR2 are KGHSH and LQKENI. The DNA for the CDR3 is TGTGCCAGCTCAACGACAGGGTGGGGAACTGAAGCTTTCTTT. It codes for CASSTTGWGTEAFF.

V gene TRBV5-1 combines with J gene TRBJ2-2, with TRBD2 identical over 7 bases. V lost 4 bases to trimming and J lost 1 base; unmatched junction nucleotides: 7. This CDR3 comprises 16 residues. CDR1 and CDR2 from the germline V gene are SGHRS and YFSETQ. The DNA of the CDR3 is TGCGCCAGCAGCCTCGAAGGCGGGAGGAACACCGGGGAGCTGTTTTTT. Amino acid sequence: CASSLEGGRNTGELFF.

The genes are TRBV4-1 and TRBJ2-7; D gene unclear. V was cut by 0 bases and J by 2 bases, with 8 bases left in between. The CDR3 is made up of 14 amino acids. Germline V gene data show CDR1 as MGHRA and CDR2 as YSYEKL. The CDR3 here is CASSQEWNPYEQYF. CDR3 DNA sequence: TGCGCCAGCAGCCAAGAGTGGAATCCCTACGAGCAGTACTTC.

The chain employs TRBV7-2 and TRBJ2-7, with D possibly being TRBD2 (6 bases). Germline loops: CDR1 SGHTA, CDR2 FQGNSA. Deletions cut 1 base from V and 2 bases from J, with 12 bases between. The CDR3 is 15 amino acids. The CDR3 spells CASSLGGGGAYEQYF. The DNA of the CDR3 is TGTGCCAGCAGCTTAGGGGGAGGCGGAGCCTACGAGCAGTACTTC.

The chain links TRBV5-1 to TRBJ2-1; no firm D call. Germline V lookup: CDR1 SGHRS, CDR2 YFSETQ. The V gene lost 4 bases and the J gene lost 0 bases, with 14 bases spanning the gap. The CDR3 sequence is 16 residues long. CDR3 nucleotide sequence: TGCGCCAGCAGCCCGGACGCCCATGGCTCCTACAATGAGCAGTTCTTC. This codes for CASSPDAHGSYNEQFF.

The CDR3: CASSVSGQGISHYEQYF. CDR3 nucleotides: TGTGCCAGCAGCGTCTCGGGACAGGGCATTTCTCACTACGAGCAGTACTTC. This sequence joins TRBV7-6 and TRBJ2-5; 9 positions match TRBD1. The end of the DNA aligns better with TRBJ2-7, so the J call may be wrong. This CDR3 has 17 residues. The V gene's germline CDR1 is SGHVS and CDR2 FNYEAQ.

V and J are TRBV27 and TRBJ1-6; 8 bases align to TRBD1. CDR1 is MNHEY, CDR2 SMNVEV, per germline (reference sequence). There are 15 residues in the CDR3. V was pared by 8 bases and J by 2 bases, with 5 bases of the junction left unmatched. Written as DNA, the CDR3 is TGTGCCAGCGGCAGGGGGCAAACCTATAATTCACCCCTCCACTTT. This sequence encodes CASGRGQTYNSPLHF.

The chain has TRBV2 and TRBJ1-6; the match to TRBD1 covers 7 bases. The CDR3 loop spans 14 amino acids. V lost 3 bases and J lost 6; bases outside the gene matches: 2. The germline CDR1 and CDR2 sequences are SNHLY and FYNNEI. The CDR3 sequence: CASSEDRFNSPLHF. The CDR3 region has the DNA TGTGCCAGCAGTGAGGACAGGTTTAATTCACCCCTCCACTTT. Combining the CDR3 with reference TRBV2 and TRBJ1-6 gives the whole variable domain EPEVTQTPSHQVTQMGQEVILRCVPISNHLYFYWYRQILGQKVEFLVSFYNNEISEKSEIFDDQFSVERPDGSNFTLKIRSTKLEDSAMYFCASSEDRFNSPLHFGNGTRLTVT.

In this sample, this clone turned up once. The V gene is TRBV7-2, the J gene TRBJ2-6; a possible D gene is TRBD1 (6 bases). Trimming removed 1 base from V and 0 bases from J, with 16 bases in between. CDR1 is SGHTA and CDR2 is FQGNSA in the germline V gene. The CDR3 runs 19 residues. This CDR3 reads CASSLVGAGGYSGANVLTF. The CDR3 DNA sequence: TGTGCCAGCAGCTTAGTGGGGGCCGGCGGGTACTCTGGGGCCAACGTCCTGACTTTC.

This chain links TRBV6-5 with TRBJ1-2; D is uncertain. The length of the CDR3 is 15 residues. Trimming cost V 0 bases and J 6 bases, with 14 bases left between them. CDR1 and CDR2 from the germline V gene are MNHEY and SVGAGI. The CDR3 here is CASSYSEGGWDGYTF. CDR3 nucleotides: TGTGCCAGCAGTTACTCGGAGGGAGGTTGGGATGGCTACACCTTC.

This clone has only one observation. The chain carries TRBV2 and TRBJ1-6, with no clear D. V lost 3 bases and J lost 0, with 15 bases in between. The germline V gene has CDR1 SNHLY and CDR2 FYNNEI. The CDR3 runs to 18 residues. CDR3 region: CASSDDPTESSYNSPLHF. As DNA, the CDR3 is TGTGCCAGCAGTGATGATCCCACGGAGAGCTCCTATAATTCACCCCTCCACTTT.

V usage is TRBV29-1 and J usage is TRBJ1-1; D is possibly TRBD1 (5 bases). Germline V gives CDR1 SQVTM, CDR2 ANQGSEA. The ends were cut back, 3 bases at V and 6 bases at J, with 14 bases in the middle. The CDR3 is made up of 13 amino acids. The CDR3 DNA reads as TGCAGCGTTGAGTGGGTGTTAGGGGCTGAAGCTTTCTTT. This sequence encodes CSVEWVLGAEAFF.

The gene calls are TRBV28 and TRBJ1-2; D is unresolved. Germline lookup yields CDR1 MDHEN and CDR2 SYDVKM. This CDR3 comprises 13 residues. Trimming removed 6 bases from V and 9 bases from J, with 17 bases in between. The CDR3 DNA reads as TGTGCCAGCAGCACCAAGAGGACTAACCGCTACACCTTC. Translation: CASSTKRTNRYTF.

This clone was seen only once. This chain connects TRBV27 to TRBJ2-2; 11 bases are shared with TRBD2. The J segment lost 7 bases and the V segment lost 7 bases, leaving 5 bases of the junction unmatched. The CDR3 has 14 residues. Germline V gives CDR1 MNHEY, CDR2 SMNVEV (reference sequence). The CDR3 is CASTGTSGNGELFF. CDR3 bases: TGTGCCAGCACCGGGACTAGCGGTAACGGGGAGCTGTTTTTT.

This chain uses TRBV19 with TRBJ1-2; no clear D. V was clipped by 4 bases and J by 0 bases, with 3 bases between them. Germline CDR1 LNHDA, CDR2 SQIVND (reference sequence). The length of the CDR3 is 12 residues. CDR3 loop: CASSSPNYGYTF. CDR3 coding DNA: TGTGCCAGTAGTAGTCCTAACTATGGCTACACCTTC.

This chain joins TRBV10-3 and TRBJ2-6; the D is unclear. This CDR3 spans 13 amino acids. With 10 bases removed from V and 4 bases from J, the gap between germline ends came to 11 bases. Germline V lookup: CDR1 ENHRY, CDR2 SYGVKD. In DNA, the CDR3 is TGTGCCACCGATACGTGGGGGGCCAACGTCCTGACTTTC. It encodes CATDTWGANVLTF.

In this sample, this clone turned up once. The chain couples TRBV9 to TRBJ2-1, with 10 bases identical to TRBD2. V lost 2 bases and J lost 3; bases outside the gene matches: 5. This CDR3 has 16 residues. Germline V gene data show CDR1 as SGDLS and CDR2 as YYNGEE. The CDR3 DNA is TGTGCCAGCAGCGTGGACCCTAGCGGGAGCTACAATGAGCAGTTCTTC. It specifies CASSVDPSGSYNEQFF.

This chain uses TRBV29-1 with TRBJ2-4; 7 nucleotides match TRBD1. The CDR3 runs 13 residues. From germline, CDR1 is SQVTM and CDR2 ANQGSEA. Trimming at V came to 7 bases and at J to 7 bases, leaving 10 bases not matched to a gene. The CDR3 loop reads CSAVTPGQNIQYF. CDR3 bases: TGCAGCGCCGTAACCCCGGGACAGAACATTCAGTACTTC.

This chain connects TRBV19 to TRBJ2-1; 8 bases match TRBD2. With 5 bases clipped from V and 6 bases from J, the junction kept 6 bases outside the gene matches. This CDR3 has 14 amino acids. Germline V gives CDR1 LNHDA, CDR2 SQIVND (reference sequence). CDR3 coding DNA: TGTGCCAGTAGTTCCGGACTAGCAGGCAATGAGCAGTTCTTC. Protein product: CASSSGLAGNEQFF.

The chain employs TRBV6-6 and TRBJ1-4; D gene uncertain. CDR1 is MNHNY and CDR2 is SVGAGI in the germline V gene (reference sequence). The V end was cut by 6 bases, the J end by 6 bases, with 11 bases between. This CDR3 has 13 residues. Here the CDR3 reads CASSPRWDEKLFF. The CDR3 coding sequence is TGTGCCAGCAGCCCTCGATGGGATGAAAAACTGTTTTTT.